This T cell receptor (beta chain) came from a study of neurological immune-mediated disorders. V dropped 5 bases and J dropped 6 bases, with 14 bases sitting between them. The CDR3 extends over 14 amino acids. CDR1 is SNHLY, CDR2 FYNNEI, per germline. Stated time point: longitudinal time-point 2. For the unsorted libraries, 2 million PBMCs stored at -80 C served as input. One entry per CDR3 protein results from TCRdb running MiXCR on the 5' RACE reads. The sample lists 60,000 to 75,000 distinct CDR3 sequences, more than 7.5% occurring once. The genes are TRBV2 and TRBJ2-1; D uncertain. The origin of this receptor is a man between 25 and 39 years old in good health. Sequences were obtained from PBMCs. The CDR3 loop reads CASSMTDPPNEQFF. DNA of the CDR3: TGTGCCAGCAGTATGACGGACCCTCCCAATGAGCAGTTCTTC. The whole variable domain, filled in from reference TRBV2 and TRBJ2-1, reads EPEVTQTPSHQVTQMGQEVILRCVPISNHLYFYWYRQILGQKVEFLVSFYNNEISEKSEIFDDQFSVERPDGSNFTLKIRSTKLEDSAMYFCASSMTDPPNEQFFGPGTRLTVL.